This T cell receptor beta chain was documented in a study of CD8+ T cells in alopecia areata. Extracted RNA was reverse transcribed into cDNA, the sequencing template. Profiled with immunoSEQ multiplex PCR; TCRdb holds only in-frame clones, not every one. This sample carries about 210,000 clones, 43% of them seen once, and the ten largest clones take about 2.4%. V lost 1 base and J lost 0, with 10 bases in between. The CDR3 has 15 amino acids. Germline lookup yields CDR1 PRHDT and CDR2 FYEKMQ (reference sequence). Stated treatment: oral pan-JAK inhibitor, 5-10 mg twice daily. The sequence was collected from a human donor with alopecia areata. The genes are TRBV13 and TRBJ2-7; weak D call: TRBD1 (5 bases). Sequencing was performed on CD4+ T cells sorted from blood, taken at approximately week 37, from a patient treated with tofacitinib. The CDR3 DNA sequence: TGTGCCAGCAGCTTAGCCCAGGGTAGCTCCTACGAGCAGTACTTC. Translated: CASSLAQGSSYEQYF.